This TCR beta chain is from a study of shared clonotypes between healthy human individuals. The study, taken as a whole, reports: Naive subsets generally had larger estimated richness than memory subsets. Generation of non-shared clonotypes was less probable than generation of clonotypes shared by all four donors. Sorted-subset sequencing was shown by rarefaction to be incomplete despite large depth.

Sorted subsets were amplified in replicate PCRs using around 0.2 ug DNA, approximately 30,000 T cell genomes. Sequenced by immunoSEQ multiplex PCR; TCRdb stores in-frame clones only, minus some. The sample shows a few hundred thousand clones, over 95% of them seen only once. Naive CD8 cells lacked CD45RO and underwent positive selection for CCR7, leaving out terminally differentiated effector memory CD45RA+ cells. As regards this clone: What it binds is not known.

CDR3 length: 14 residues. Trimming pared 6 bases from V and 6 bases from J, leaving 16 bases between. The germline V gene encodes CDR1 SGHKS and CDR2 YYEKEE (reference sequence). The source material was naive CD8+ T cells sorted from blood. The J gene is TRBJ1-3, the V gene TRBV5-5; no clear D. The receptor was derived from a woman younger than 45 in good health. DNA for the CDR3: TGTGCCAGCATAGGTGCTTCCGTCAAAAACACCATATATTTT. It encodes CASIGASVKNTIYF.